This T cell receptor beta chain derives from a study of T cells in tuberculosis. Study-wide results and caveats: Cases with active tuberculosis were adults, while controls were adolescents. GEM motif frequencies gave over 55% accuracy; the GMM repertoire gave 85% to 90%. Shorter CDR3-alpha in active tuberculosis partly drove smaller distances. Active tuberculosis alpha repertoires lay closer to GMM-specific TCRs than controls'.

The protocol was immunoSEQ multiplex PCR, while the TCRdb copy is restricted to in-frame clones and leaves out a portion. The table lists 25,000 to 35,000 clones, approximately 95% of them singletons. In this sample, this clone turned up once. Antigen: not known. Germline CDR1 reads MNHEY; CDR2 reads SMNVEV (reference sequence). The trim removed 0 bases at V and 2 bases at J, leaving 2 bases unmatched. The CDR3 length is 15 residues. The origin of this receptor is a donor between 10 and 35 years old with latent tuberculosis or without tuberculosis infection. The specimen sequenced was PBMCs. The rearrangement joins TRBV27 to TRBJ1-2, with 8 bases fitting TRBD1. For the CDR3, the DNA is TGTGCCAGCAGTTTATCGGACAGGGTCAACTATGGCTACACCTTC. The encoded protein is CASSLSDRVNYGYTF.